These 18 T cell receptor beta chains were sequenced from one sample in a study of Ad26.COV2.S vaccination and SARS-CoV-2 variants. Assay used: immunoSEQ multiplex PCR; TCRdb lists only in-frame clones, some missing. The data show about 390,000 clones, with about 90% seen just once and around 1.7% held by the top ten. Treatment described: 15 to 20 received Ad26.COV2.S at low or high dose, single or two shots; roughly five received placebo; per-sample allocation not given. On day 63 after the first injection, vaccine and placebo recipients gave samples. Sequenced here: peripheral blood, sampled in a trial of Ad26.COV2.S vaccine versus placebo. The receptors stem from a person aged 18-60 years who received the Ad26.COV2.S COVID-19 vaccine or a placebo.

CDR3 region: CASSFEGVQETQYF. The CDR3 DNA is TGTGCCAGCAGCTTCGAGGGGGTCCAAGAGACCCAGTACTTC. The V gene is TRBV5-4, the J gene TRBJ2-5, with D perhaps matching TRBD1 (6 bases). Trimming pared 2 bases from V and 1 base from J, leaving 9 bases between. The CDR3 runs 14 residues. The V gene's germline CDR1 is SGHNT and CDR2 YYREEE (reference sequence).

This clone showed up just a few times. The chain has TRBV7-9 and TRBJ1-1, with D unclear. V shed 2 bases and J shed 1 base, with 8 bases lying between them. Germline CDR1 and CDR2: SEHNR and FQNEAQ (reference sequence). This CDR3 spans 14 amino acids. CDR3: CASSLLSGNTEAFF. The CDR3 DNA is TGTGCCAGCAGCTTATTGTCCGGGAACACTGAAGCTTTCTTT.

V usage is TRBV18 and J usage is TRBJ1-1, with 8 bases identical to TRBD1. CDR1 and CDR2 from the germline V gene are KGHSH and LQKENI. V was pared by 5 bases and J by 3 bases, with 2 bases of the junction left unmatched. This CDR3 comprises 13 residues. The CDR3 region has the DNA TGTGCCAGCTCAGCGACAGGGGACACTGAAGCTTTCTTT. It encodes CASSATGDTEAFF.

The chain has TRBV7-8 and TRBJ1-1; 7 bases are shared with TRBD1. This CDR3 is 14 amino acids long. The V segment lost 2 bases and the J segment 7 bases; nucleotides outside the gene matches: 7. From germline, CDR1 is SGHVS and CDR2 FQNEAQ. CDR3 coding DNA: TGTGCCAGCAGCTTATTGCCAGGGGGTGATGAAGCTTTCTTT. It yields the protein CASSLLPGGDEAFF.

The chain joins TRBV10-3 to TRBJ1-1; tentative D call: TRBD1 (5 bases). The V and J ends lost 4 bases and 4 bases respectively, with 7 bases between them. The CDR3 consists of 12 residues. CDR1 is ENHRY and CDR2 is SYGVKD in the germline V gene. For the CDR3, the DNA is TGTGCCATCAGTGCAGGGCTCACTGAAGCTTTCTTT. It yields the protein CAISAGLTEAFF.

The chain links TRBV7-8 to TRBJ1-2; 8 nucleotides match TRBD1. The junction had 0 bases not matched to a gene; V was cut back by 1 base and J by 5 bases. CDR1 is SGHVS, CDR2 FQNEAQ, per germline. This CDR3 region has 13 residues. CDR3 region: CASSLDRGYGYTF. In DNA form, the CDR3 reads TGTGCCAGCAGCTTAGACAGGGGGTATGGCTACACCTTC. Looking up the rest from reference TRBV7-8 and TRBJ1-2 gives the full variable domain: GAGVSQSPRYKVAKRGQDVALRCDPISGHVSLFWYQQALGQGPEFLTYFQNEAQLDKSGLPSDRFFAERPEGSVSTLKIQRTQQEDSAVYLCASSLDRGYGYTFGSGTRLTVV.

The CDR3 DNA reads TGTGCCAGCAGTTGGGGACAGGGAGATTCACCCCTCCACTTT. As protein: CASSWGQGDSPLHF. The chain recombines TRBV6-5 with TRBJ1-6; 9 bases match TRBD1. Unmatched junction bases numbered 3, after V lost 4 bases and J lost 8 bases. Germline loops: CDR1 MNHEY, CDR2 SVGAGI. The CDR3 consists of 14 residues.

This clone was seen once. The same CDR3 can be traced to other DNA sequences in this sample. This chain links TRBV4-3 with TRBJ2-7, with 9 bases matching TRBD1. Germline CDR1 is LGHNA and CDR2 is YSLEER. V trimming: 0 bases; J trimming: 2 bases; junction bases outside the gene matches: 2. This CDR3 spans 15 amino acids. DNA for the CDR3: TGCGCCAGCAGCCAAGATTGGGACAGGGCCTACGAGCAGTACTTC. This gives the protein CASSQDWDRAYEQYF.

V usage is TRBV7-2 and J usage is TRBJ2-7; no definite D call. There are 12 residues in the CDR3. CDR1 is SGHTA and CDR2 is FQGNSA in the germline V gene. Trimming removed 5 bases from V and 2 bases from J, with 7 bases in between. In DNA form, the CDR3 reads TGTGCCAGCAGCCCGCGCACCTACGAGCAGTACTTC. Amino acids: CASSPRTYEQYF.

The chain employs TRBV28 and TRBJ1-4; no clear D gene. V was cut by 3 bases and J by 5 bases, with 10 bases left in between. Germline V gives CDR1 MDHEN, CDR2 SYDVKM. The CDR3 length is 14 residues. CDR3 sequence: CASSLGAKNEKLFF. CDR3 DNA sequence: TGTGCCAGCAGTTTGGGCGCGAAGAATGAAAAACTGTTTTTT.

This clone was seen just once. The chain employs TRBV7-9 and TRBJ2-7; TRBD1 agrees at 11 bases. Trimming cost V 4 bases and J 2 bases; bases outside gene matches: 7. This CDR3 has 16 residues. CDR1 is SEHNR, CDR2 FQNEAQ, per germline (reference sequence). The CDR3 bases are TGTGCCAGCAGCTCTAAGCCGGGACAGGGGGCCTACGAGCAGTACTTC. This gives the protein CASSSKPGQGAYEQYF.

The CDR3 nucleotides read TGTGCCAGCAGCCCCGTTTTACCCGATCTGGGCGGGAGCTATGGCTACACCTTC. Amino acid sequence: CASSPVLPDLGGSYGYTF. The rearrangement links TRBV3-1 (or the pseudogene TRBV3-2) to TRBJ1-2; D is unclear. From germline, CDR1 is LGHDT and CDR2 YNNKEL (reference sequence). This CDR3 spans 18 amino acids. The V and J ends lost 4 bases and 4 bases respectively, with 25 bases between them.

The chain couples TRBV4-1 to TRBJ1-1; 9 positions match TRBD1. V lost 2 bases to trimming and J lost 7 bases; unmatched junction nucleotides: 8. Germline lookup yields CDR1 MGHRA and CDR2 YSYEKL. The CDR3 sequence is 15 residues long. This CDR3 reads CASSQIYPGQGEAFF. CDR3 in DNA: TGCGCCAGCAGCCAAATTTACCCGGGACAGGGTGAAGCTTTCTTT.

This clone appeared once. The chain carries TRBV5-1 and TRBJ2-1; no reliable D call. The germline CDR1 and CDR2 sequences are SGHRS and YFSETQ. Trimming took 2 bases from V and 6 from J, leaving 6 bases between them. The CDR3 contains 12 residues. The CDR3 coding sequence is TGCGCCAGCAGCTTCGTTACCAATGAGCAGTTCTTC. Its protein is CASSFVTNEQFF.

The chain employs TRBV6-2 or TRBV6-3 and TRBJ2-7; 7 positions match TRBD1. This CDR3 spans 13 amino acids. J lost 3 bases, V lost 5 bases, and 4 bases had no gene match. The V gene's germline CDR1 is MNHEY and CDR2 SVGEGT. The CDR3 region has the DNA TGTGCCAGCAGTAAACCAGGGGGCTACGAGCAGTACTTC. The encoded protein is CASSKPGGYEQYF.

The genes are TRBV2 and TRBJ1-2; D uncertain. The CDR3 covers 13 residues. Trimming removed 3 bases from V and 0 bases from J, with 5 bases in between. The germline V gene encodes CDR1 SNHLY and CDR2 FYNNEI. This CDR3 is CASSEAPNYGYTF. In DNA, the CDR3 is TGTGCCAGCAGTGAGGCACCTAACTATGGCTACACCTTC. The entire variable domain, with the rest obtained from reference TRBV2 and TRBJ1-2, is as follows: EPEVTQTPSHQVTQMGQEVILRCVPISNHLYFYWYRQILGQKVEFLVSFYNNEISEKSEIFDDQFSVERPDGSNFTLKIRSTKLEDSAMYFCASSEAPNYGYTFGSGTRLTVV.

The chain combines TRBV19 with TRBJ2-6; tentatively, D is TRBD2 (5 bases). The V end was cut by 3 bases, the J end by 0 bases, with 12 bases between. Germline V gene sequence: CDR1 LNHDA, CDR2 SQIVND (reference sequence). CDR3 size: 17 residues. The CDR3 loop is CASSIRGLDSGANVLTF. The CDR3 nucleotides read TGTGCCAGTAGTATCCGCGGACTGGACTCTGGGGCCAACGTCCTGACTTTC.

This clone has just one count. V gene TRBV7-9 combines with J gene TRBJ2-1; no firm D call. V gave up 4 bases and J gave up 9 bases, with 10 bases separating them. This CDR3 comprises 12 residues. CDR1 is SEHNR, CDR2 FQNEAQ, per germline (reference sequence). The CDR3 DNA reads as TGTGCCAGCAGCTCGGAGATAGGTGAGCAGTTCTTC. It specifies CASSSEIGEQFF.